Below are 5 T cell receptor beta chains sequenced from a single sample in a study of cytomegalovirus exposure and HLA in healthy donors (dated by TCRdb to about 2017). The library was prepared using the immunoSEQ multiplex PCR assay. The multiplex PCR relied on a mix of 60 forward primers for TCR Vbeta segments and 13 reverse primers for TCR Jbeta segments. TCRdb limited this immuneACCESS table to in-frame rearrangements with V and J called. A share of clones is missing; checked studies link under half to unresolved V genes, and the rest is unexplained. The sample has roughly 120,000 clones on record, roughly 82% of them singletons. The ten largest make up around 3.5% of the sample. Sequencing was done on a sample of PBMCs. These receptors were obtained from a human donor in good health.

Here the CDR3 reads CASSNKQGMDTEAFF. The CDR3 DNA is TGTGCCAGCAGTAACAAACAGGGGATGGACACTGAAGCTTTCTTT. The rearrangement joins TRBV6-5 to TRBJ1-1; 7 bases map to TRBD1. With V trimmed by 5 bases and J by 3 bases, 9 bases remained unmatched. The CDR3 totals 15 residues. Germline CDR1 MNHEY, CDR2 SVGAGI.

This chain links TRBV28 with TRBJ2-1; a weak D match, TRBD2 (5 bases). Trimming stripped 2 bases from V and 3 bases from J, with 11 bases between. The CDR3 loop spans 15 amino acids. CDR1 and CDR2 from the germline V gene are MDHEN and SYDVKM. In nucleotides, the CDR3 is TGTGCCAGCAGTTTAGTCTCGAGCGGCTACAATGAGCAGTTCTTC. Translated, it gives CASSLVSSGYNEQFF.

In DNA, the CDR3 is TGTGCCAGCAGCGTAGGAGAAAGGGAGGGAGAGACCCAGTACTTC. Protein: CASSVGEREGETQYF. The chain employs TRBV9 and TRBJ2-5, with 7 bases matching TRBD2. The V and J ends lost 0 bases and 4 bases, in that order; junction bases with no gene match: 6. The CDR3 length is 15 residues. Germline CDR1 is SGDLS and CDR2 is YYNGEE.

CDR3 DNA: TGTGCCAGCCGGACAGGGGCCACTGAAGCTTTCTTT. It specifies CASRTGATEAFF. V is TRBV19 and J is TRBJ1-1, with 9 positions matching TRBD1. CDR3 size: 12 residues. The junction had 3 bases not matched to a gene; V was cut back by 9 bases and J by 4 bases. Per germline, CDR1 LNHDA and CDR2 SQIVND (reference sequence).

This clone was observed a few times. The DNA for the CDR3 is TGTGCCAGCAGTTTCGGACAGATCCTCTACAATGAGCAGTTCTTC. This gives the protein CASSFGQILYNEQFF. The rearrangement links TRBV7-9 to TRBJ2-1; tentatively, D is TRBD1 (6 bases). Trimming removed 6 bases at V and 3 bases at J, with 15 bases between. The CDR3 is 15 amino acids. Germline loops: CDR1 SEHNR, CDR2 FQNEAQ (reference sequence).